This TCR beta chain was found in a study of T cells after yellow fever vaccination. Study results and caveats: Few clonotypes appeared in both CD4 and CD8 compartments. Clones from primary vaccination mostly reappeared after the booster (around 96% CD4, 88% CD8). On re-exposure, the response was weaker but peaked faster, at day 5 versus 15.

Germline V CDR1 and CDR2: LNHDA, SQIVND (reference sequence). V shed 6 bases, J shed 7 bases, and the junction held 3 bases outside the gene matches. The CDR3 has 12 amino acids. Points on this clonotype: Its antigen is still unknown.

UMIs and a universal primer site were added when TCR cDNA was made by 5'RACE template switching. TCRdb independently ran MiXCR on the 5' RACE reads; one entry per CDR3 protein. The sample has 350,000 to 450,000 distinct CDR3 sequences, over 5% seen once. The V gene is TRBV19, the J gene TRBJ1-1; 9 bases align to TRBD1. Material: PBMCs, obtained 5 days after the yellow fever booster vaccination. The TCR originated in a man aged 25-45 years who received the YFV17D yellow fever vaccine. CDR3 amino acids: CASRRTGDEAFF. CDR3 nucleotide sequence: TGTGCCAGTAGAAGGACAGGGGATGAAGCTTTCTTT.